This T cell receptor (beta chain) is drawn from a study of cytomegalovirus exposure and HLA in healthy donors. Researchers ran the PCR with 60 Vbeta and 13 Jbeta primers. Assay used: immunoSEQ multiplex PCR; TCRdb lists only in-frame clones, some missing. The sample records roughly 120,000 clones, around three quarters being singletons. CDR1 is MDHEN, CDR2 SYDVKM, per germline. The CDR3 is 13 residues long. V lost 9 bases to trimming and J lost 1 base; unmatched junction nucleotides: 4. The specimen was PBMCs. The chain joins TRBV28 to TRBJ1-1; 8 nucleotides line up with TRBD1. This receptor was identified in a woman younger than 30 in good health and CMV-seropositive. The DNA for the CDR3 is TGTGCCAGTACACAGGGGGGGAACACTGAAGCTTTCTTT. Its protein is CASTQGGNTEAFF.